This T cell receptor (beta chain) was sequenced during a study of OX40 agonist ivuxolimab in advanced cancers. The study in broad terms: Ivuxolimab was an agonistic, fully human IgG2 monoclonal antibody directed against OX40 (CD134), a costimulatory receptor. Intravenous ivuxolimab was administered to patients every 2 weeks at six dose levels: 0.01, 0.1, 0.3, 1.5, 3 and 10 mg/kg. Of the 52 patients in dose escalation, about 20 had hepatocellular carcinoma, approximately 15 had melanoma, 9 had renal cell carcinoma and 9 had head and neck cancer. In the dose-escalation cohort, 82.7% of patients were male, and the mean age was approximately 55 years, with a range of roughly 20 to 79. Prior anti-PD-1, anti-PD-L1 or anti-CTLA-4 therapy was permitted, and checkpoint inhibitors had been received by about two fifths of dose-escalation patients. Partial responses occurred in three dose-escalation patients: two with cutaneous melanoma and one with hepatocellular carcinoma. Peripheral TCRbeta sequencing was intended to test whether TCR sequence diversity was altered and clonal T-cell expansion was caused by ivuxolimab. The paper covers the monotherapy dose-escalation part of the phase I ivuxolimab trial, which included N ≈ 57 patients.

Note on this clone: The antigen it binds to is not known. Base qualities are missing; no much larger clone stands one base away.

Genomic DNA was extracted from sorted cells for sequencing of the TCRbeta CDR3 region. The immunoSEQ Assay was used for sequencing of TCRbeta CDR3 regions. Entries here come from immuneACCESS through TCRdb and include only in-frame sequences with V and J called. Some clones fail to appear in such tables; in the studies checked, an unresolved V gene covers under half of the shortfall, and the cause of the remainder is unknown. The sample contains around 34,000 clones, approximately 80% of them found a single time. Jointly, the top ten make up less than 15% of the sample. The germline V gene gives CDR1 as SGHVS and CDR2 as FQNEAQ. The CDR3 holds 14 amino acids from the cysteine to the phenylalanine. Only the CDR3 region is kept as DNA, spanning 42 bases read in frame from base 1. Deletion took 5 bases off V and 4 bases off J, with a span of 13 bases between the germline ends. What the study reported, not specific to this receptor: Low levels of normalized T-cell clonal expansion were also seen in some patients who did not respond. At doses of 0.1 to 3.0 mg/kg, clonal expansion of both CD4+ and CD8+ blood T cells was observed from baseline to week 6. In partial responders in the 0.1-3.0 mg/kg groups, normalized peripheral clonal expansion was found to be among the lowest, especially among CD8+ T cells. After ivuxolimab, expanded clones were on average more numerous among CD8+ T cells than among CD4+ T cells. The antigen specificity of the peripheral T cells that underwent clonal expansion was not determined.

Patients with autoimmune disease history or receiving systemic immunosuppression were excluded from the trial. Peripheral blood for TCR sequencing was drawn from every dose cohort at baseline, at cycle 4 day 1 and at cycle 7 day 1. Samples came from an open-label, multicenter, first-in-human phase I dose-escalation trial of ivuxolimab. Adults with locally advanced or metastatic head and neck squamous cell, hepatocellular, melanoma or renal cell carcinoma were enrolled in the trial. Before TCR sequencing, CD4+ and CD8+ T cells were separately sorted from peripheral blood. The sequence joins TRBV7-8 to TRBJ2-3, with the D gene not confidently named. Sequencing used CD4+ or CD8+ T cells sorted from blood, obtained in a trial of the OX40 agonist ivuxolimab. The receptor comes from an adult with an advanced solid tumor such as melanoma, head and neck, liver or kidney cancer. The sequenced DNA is TGTGCCAGCAGCCCTCGCAGGAGATCAGATACGCAGTATTTT. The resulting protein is CASSPRRRSDTQYF.